This is a list of T cell receptor beta chains from one sample in a study of blood T cell repertoires in COVID-19. TCRdb keeps only in-frame clones here, not all; method: immunoSEQ multiplex PCR. This sample has 350,000 or so clones; 88% occur once, and the top ten carry just over 1%. The sample was PBMCs or T cells enriched from blood (not recorded which). The receptors here all came from a woman under 40 who had been exposed to COVID-19. Both conserved end residues are part of each CDR3. Each record gives: V gene, clone size, J gene, D gene, CDR3 protein, CDR3 DNA. D genes are given only for firm matches. Not all rows give a size; the values are once, few, many and, for expanded clones, a class.

>TRBV4-2|once|TRBJ1-5|-
CASSRQVDQPQHF
TGTGCCAGCAGCCGACAGGTTGACCAGCCCCAGCATTTT
>TRBV7-8|-|TRBJ2-7|-
CASSLVGGAGYEQYF
TGTGCCAGCAGCTTAGTAGGGGGGGCCGGCTACGAGCAGTACTTC
>TRBV29-1|-|TRBJ2-7|TRBD1
CSAYRDRDEQYF
TGCAGCGCATACCGGGACAGGGACGAGCAGTACTTC
>TRBV7-9|-|TRBJ2-5|-
CASSPWTGTRGGETQYF
TGTGCCAGCAGCCCCTGGACAGGGACGAGGGGGGGAGAGACCCAGTACTTC
>TRBV7-9|-|TRBJ2-3|-
CASGTSGGGHTDTQYF
TGTGCCAGCGGCACCAGTGGGGGAGGCCACACAGATACGCAGTATTTT
>TRBV2|-|TRBJ1-4|-
CASSEAGGALYEKLFF
TGTGCCAGCAGTGAAGCGGGGGGGGCACTGTATGAAAAACTGTTTTTT
>TRBV7-9|-|TRBJ2-7|-
CASSLALHGEGPYF
TGTGCCAGCAGCTTAGCACTTCACGGGGAAGGGCCGTACTTC
>TRBV27|once|TRBJ2-1|-
CASSLWPSRDNEQFF
TGTGCCAGCAGTTTATGGCCTAGCCGAGACAATGAGCAGTTCTTC
>TRBV6-5|once|TRBJ1-3|-
CASSYSGAGLGNTIYF
TGTGCCAGCAGTTACTCTGGGGCAGGGCTTGGAAACACCATATATTTT
>TRBV6-5|-|TRBJ2-3|TRBD2
CASRGGRRADTQYF
TGTGCCAGCAGGGGCGGGAGGAGGGCAGATACGCAGTATTTT
>TRBV24-1|-|TRBJ1-1|TRBD1
CATRDNRGRDTEAFF
TGTGCCACCAGGGATAACAGGGGTCGGGACACTGAAGCTTTCTTT
>TRBV11-3|-|TRBJ1-6|-
CASSPQRYNSPLHF
TGTGCCAGCAGCCCACAAAGATATAATTCACCCCTCCACTTT
>TRBV28|-|TRBJ2-6|-
CASRDTGSGANVLTF
TGTGCCAGCAGGGACACCGGCTCTGGGGCCAACGTCCTGACTTTC
>TRBV27|few|TRBJ2-7|TRBD1
CASSSGQGASYEQYF
TGTGCCAGCAGCTCCGGACAGGGCGCCTCCTACGAGCAGTACTTC
>TRBV28|-|TRBJ2-5|-
CASSLVNQETQYF
TGTGCCAGCAGTTTAGTTAACCAAGAGACCCAGTACTTC
>TRBV7-9|few|TRBJ2-7|-
CASSLDTRTYEQYF
TGTGCCAGCAGCTTAGATACCAGAACCTACGAGCAGTACTTC
>TRBV24-1|-|TRBJ2-7|TRBD1
CATSGSGTERDEQYF
TGTGCCACCAGTGGTTCCGGGACAGAGAGGGACGAGCAGTACTTC
>TRBV29-1|-|TRBJ1-1|-
CSVDRGVGFF
TGCAGCGTTGATAGGGGCGTTGGTTTCTTT
>TRBV19|once|TRBJ2-7|-
CASSIETGRGQYF
TGTGCCAGTAGTATAGAGACGGGTCGAGGGCAGTACTTC
>TRBV20-1|few|TRBJ2-1|-
CSARPGTGEIF
TGCAGTGCTAGACCAGGGACTGGGGAGATCTTC
>TRBV9|-|TRBJ2-7|TRBD1
CASSVGTGSRFTGYEQYF
TGTGCCAGCAGCGTCGGGACAGGGTCGCGGTTTACCGGTTACGAGCAGTACTTC
>TRBV10-3|-|TRBJ1-3|TRBD1
CAIRPGTGGNTIYF
TGTGCCATCAGACCGGGGACAGGGGGAAACACCATATATTTT
>TRBV3-1/TRBV3-2|-|TRBJ1-1|TRBD1
CASSHFDRVAYFF
TGTGCCAGCAGCCATTTCGACAGGGTCGCGTATTTCTTT
>TRBV24-1|once|TRBJ2-1|TRBD2
CATSDLATSGNAEQFF
TGTGCCACCAGTGATTTGGCGACTAGCGGGAACGCTGAGCAGTTCTTC
>TRBV24-1|-|TRBJ2-5|-
CATSDPVGGAVQETQYF
TGTGCCACCAGTGACCCGGTGGGAGGCGCCGTCCAAGAGACCCAGTACTTC
>TRBV28|-|TRBJ1-3|-
CASSSLGAGRSNSGNTIYF
TGTGCCAGCAGTTCCCTCGGTGCGGGCAGAAGTAACTCTGGAAACACCATATATTTT
>TRBV7-9|-|TRBJ2-5|-
CASSSEVWTQYF
TGTGCCAGCAGCTCCGAGGTTTGGACCCAGTACTTC
>TRBV2|few|TRBJ2-2|TRBD1
CASITGGVGELFF
TGTGCCAGCATAACAGGGGGCGTCGGGGAGCTGTTTTTT
>TRBV3-1/TRBV3-2|-|TRBJ1-4|TRBD1
CASSQRTGRNEKLFF
TGTGCCAGCAGCCAACGGACAGGCCGTAATGAAAAACTGTTTTTT
>TRBV19|-|TRBJ2-1|-
CASSMGSGSSYNEQFF
TGTGCCAGTAGTATGGGGAGTGGTAGCTCCTACAATGAGCAGTTCTTC
>TRBV5-1|-|TRBJ2-3|TRBD2
CASSPRTSDVGTQYF
TGCGCCAGCAGCCCTAGGACTAGCGATGTCGGTACGCAGTATTTT
>TRBV5-1|-|TRBJ2-1|TRBD2
CASSTTSGAYNEQFF
TGCGCCAGCAGTACGACTAGCGGAGCCTACAATGAGCAGTTCTTC
>TRBV19|-|TRBJ1-2|TRBD1
CASTPRLQGLNYGYTF
TGTGCCAGTACCCCACGATTACAGGGGCTGAACTATGGCTACACCTTC
>TRBV30|once|TRBJ1-5|-
CAWDLPGAGYSNQPQHF
TGTGCCTGGGACCTCCCAGGGGCGGGTTATAGCAATCAGCCCCAGCATTTT
>TRBV7-8|-|TRBJ2-5|TRBD2
CASSPVAGAWNF
TGTGCCAGCAGCCCGGTAGCGGGAGCCTGGAACTTC
>TRBV5-5|-|TRBJ2-7|TRBD2
CASSLLAGVSGEQYF
TGTGCCAGCAGCTTGTTGGCGGGAGTGTCGGGGGAGCAGTACTTC
>TRBV6-5|once|TRBJ1-4|-
CASSYSQGTNEKLFF
TGTGCCAGCAGTTACTCCCAGGGAACTAATGAAAAACTGTTTTTT
>TRBV4-1|-|TRBJ2-7|TRBD2
CASSLGLAGAYEQYF
TGCGCCAGCAGCCTGGGACTAGCGGGGGCCTACGAGCAGTACTTC
>TRBV5-1|-|TRBJ1-1|-
CASSFYPNAQNTEAFF
TGCGCCAGCAGCTTTTACCCTAACGCCCAGAACACTGAAGCTTTCTTT
>TRBV7-8|-|TRBJ1-2|TRBD1
CASSSRDRGDGYTF
TGTGCCAGCAGCTCTAGGGACAGGGGCGATGGCTACACCTTC
>TRBV25-1|-|TRBJ1-1|TRBD1
CASSRQGGTEAFF
TGTGCCAGCAGCCGACAGGGTGGGACTGAAGCTTTCTTT
>TRBV30|-|TRBJ2-7|-
CAWSHAYEQYF
TGTGCCTGGAGTCATGCCTACGAGCAGTACTTC
>TRBV3-1/TRBV3-2|few|TRBJ1-3|-
CASSPQGMLFGNTIYF
TGTGCCAGCAGCCCCCAGGGAATGCTGTTCGGAAACACCATATATTTT
>TRBV3-1/TRBV3-2|once|TRBJ1-4|-
CASSQFQASATNEKLFF
TGTGCCAGCAGCCAATTCCAGGCTTCTGCAACTAATGAAAAACTGTTTTTT
>TRBV28|few|TRBJ1-1|-
CASNTGGGARTEAFF
TGTGCCAGCAACACGGGTGGGGGGGCGCGGACTGAAGCTTTCTTT
>TRBV5-1|-|TRBJ2-1|-
CASSLAGVASDEQFF
TGCGCCAGCAGCTTGGCCGGGGTGGCCTCCGATGAGCAGTTCTTC
>TRBV28|-|TRBJ1-2|-
CASSLGGYGYTF
TGTGCCAGCAGTTTGGGGGGATATGGCTACACCTTC
>TRBV29-1|-|TRBJ1-2|-
CSASGGLRGGYTF
TGCAGCGCCTCTGGAGGACTCAGGGGAGGCTACACCTTC